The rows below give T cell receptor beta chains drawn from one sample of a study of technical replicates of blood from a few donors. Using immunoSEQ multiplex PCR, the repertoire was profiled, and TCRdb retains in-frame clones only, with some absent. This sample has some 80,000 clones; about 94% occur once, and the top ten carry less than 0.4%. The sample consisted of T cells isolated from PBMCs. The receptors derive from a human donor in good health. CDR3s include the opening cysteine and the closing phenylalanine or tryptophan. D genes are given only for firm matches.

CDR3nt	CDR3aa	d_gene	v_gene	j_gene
TGTGCCAGCAGTTTGGACTTCCAAGAGACCCAGTACTTC	CASSLDFQETQYF	NA	TRBV6-5	TRBJ2-5
TGTGCTAGTGGTTTGACTAGCGGGACTAGCACAGATACGCAGTATTTT	CASGLTSGTSTDTQYF	TRBD2	TRBV12-5	TRBJ2-3
TGTGCCAGCAGTTTAAGGCCCGCGGCAGAGACCCAGTACTTC	CASSLRPAAETQYF	NA	TRBV27	TRBJ2-5
TGTGCCAGCAGCGTAGTAGGTGGGAGTGTAGCGGAGACCCAGTACTTC	CASSVVGGSVAETQYF	NA	TRBV9	TRBJ2-5
TGTGCCATCAGTGAGGGGACATCTAATGAAAAACTGTTTTTT	CAISEGTSNEKLFF	NA	TRBV10-3	TRBJ1-4
TGTGCCACCAGCAGAGATTGGGCGGAGACCCAGTACTTC	CATSRDWAETQYF	NA	TRBV15	TRBJ2-5
TGTGCCAGCAGCTACTTTACAGGGGATGGCTACACCTTC	CASSYFTGDGYTF	TRBD1	TRBV7-8	TRBJ1-2
TGTGCCAGCAGCTATCAGGACAGGCTAGGTGGCTACACCTTC	CASSYQDRLGGYTF	TRBD1	TRBV11-2	TRBJ1-2
TGTGCCAGCAGTCGACAGGGGTTTAGGTACGAGCAGTACTTC	CASSRQGFRYEQYF	TRBD1	TRBV6-5	TRBJ2-7
TGCGCCAGCGGGACTAGCGGGACCGCCCAAGAGACCCAGTACTTC	CASGTSGTAQETQYF	TRBD2	TRBV5-1	TRBJ2-5
TGTGCCAGCAGTAAAGACAGGGACACTGAAGCTTTCTTT	CASSKDRDTEAFF	TRBD1	TRBV2	TRBJ1-1
TGTGCCAGCAGTTTGTGGGCACTCGAGCAGTACTTC	CASSLWALEQYF	NA	TRBV28	TRBJ2-7
TGCGCCAGCAGCCAAGAAGGGACTAGCGGGAGCTATGAGCAGTTCTTC	CASSQEGTSGSYEQFF	TRBD2	TRBV4-3	TRBJ2-1
TGTGCCAGCAGTCCACAATGGAACACTGAAGCTTTCTTT	CASSPQWNTEAFF	NA	TRBV6-5	TRBJ1-1
TGTGCCAGCAGTCCTAGGACAGGGGGTTCCTACGAGCAGTACTTC	CASSPRTGGSYEQYF	TRBD1	TRBV28	TRBJ2-7
TGTGCCAGCAGCCAAACTCTTGTAGCCAAAAACATTCAGTACTTC	CASSQTLVAKNIQYF	NA	TRBV14	TRBJ2-4
TGTGCCAGCAGTTTATCCGGACTAGCGGGAACCTTCTACGAGCAGTACTTC	CASSLSGLAGTFYEQYF	TRBD2	TRBV27	TRBJ2-7
TGCGCCAGCAGCCAAGATCTCGGTGAAGCTTTCTTT	CASSQDLGEAFF	NA	TRBV4-1	TRBJ1-1
TGTGCCAGCAGTTACTCACAGACTAATGAAAAACTGTTTTTT	CASSYSQTNEKLFF	NA	TRBV6-5	TRBJ1-4
TGTGCCAGCAGCTTCATAGGGGAAGAGACCCAGTACTTC	CASSFIGEETQYF	NA	TRBV5-4	TRBJ2-5
TGTGCCAGCACGGGGTTTTGGGGTCAGAACACCGGGGAGCTGTTTTTT	CASTGFWGQNTGELFF	NA	TRBV7-9	TRBJ2-2
TGTGCCACCAGCAGAGGGCTTGGGCAGGGGGGAAATGAGCAGTTCTTC	CATSRGLGQGGNEQFF	NA	TRBV15	TRBJ2-1
TGTGCCAGCAGCTTGGTCGAAGGGGGCGATACGCAGTATTTT	CASSLVEGGDTQYF	TRBD1	TRBV5-4	TRBJ2-3
TGTGCCAGCAGTGAAGGTCTCTTTCGGGACACCTACACAGATACGCAGTATTTT	CASSEGLFRDTYTDTQYF	NA	TRBV6-1	TRBJ2-3